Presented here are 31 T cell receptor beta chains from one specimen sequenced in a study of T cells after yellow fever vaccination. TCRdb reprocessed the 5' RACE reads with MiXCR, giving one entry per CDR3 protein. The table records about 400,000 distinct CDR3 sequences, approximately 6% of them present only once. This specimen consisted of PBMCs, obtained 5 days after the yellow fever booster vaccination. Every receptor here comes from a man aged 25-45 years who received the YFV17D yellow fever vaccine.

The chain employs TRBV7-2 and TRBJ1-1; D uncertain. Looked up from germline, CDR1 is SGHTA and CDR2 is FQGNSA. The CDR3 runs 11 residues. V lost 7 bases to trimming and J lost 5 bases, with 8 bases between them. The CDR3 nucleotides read TGTGCCAGCACCCCTTATACTGAAGCTTTCTTT. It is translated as CASTPYTEAFF.

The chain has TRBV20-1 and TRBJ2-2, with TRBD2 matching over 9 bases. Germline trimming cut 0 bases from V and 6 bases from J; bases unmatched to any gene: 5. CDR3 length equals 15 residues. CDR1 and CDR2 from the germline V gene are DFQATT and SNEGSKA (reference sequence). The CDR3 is CSARDLGTSPGELFF. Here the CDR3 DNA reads TGCAGTGCTAGAGATTTGGGGACTAGCCCCGGGGAGCTGTTTTTT.

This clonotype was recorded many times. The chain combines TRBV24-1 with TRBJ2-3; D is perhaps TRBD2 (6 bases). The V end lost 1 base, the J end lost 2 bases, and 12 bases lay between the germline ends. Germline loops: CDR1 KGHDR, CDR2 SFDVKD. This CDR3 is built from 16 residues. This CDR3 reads CATSDLTGEDTDTQYF. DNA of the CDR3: TGTGCCACCAGTGATTTAACGGGAGAGGACACAGATACGCAGTATTTT.

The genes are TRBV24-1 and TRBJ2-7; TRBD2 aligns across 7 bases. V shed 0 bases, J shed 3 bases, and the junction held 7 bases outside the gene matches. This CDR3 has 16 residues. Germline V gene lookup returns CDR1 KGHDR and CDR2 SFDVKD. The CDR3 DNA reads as TGTGCCACCAGTGATTTGCTGGGCGGGGGAAACTACGAGCAGTACTTC. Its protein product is CATSDLLGGGNYEQYF.

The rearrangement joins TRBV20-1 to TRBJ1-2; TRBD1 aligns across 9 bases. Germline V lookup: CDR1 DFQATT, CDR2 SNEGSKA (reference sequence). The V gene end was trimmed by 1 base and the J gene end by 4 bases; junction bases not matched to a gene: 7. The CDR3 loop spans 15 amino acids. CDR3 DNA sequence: TGCAGTGCTAGAGGTCCACAGGGGGCCTTCTATGGCTACACCTTC. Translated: CSARGPQGAFYGYTF.

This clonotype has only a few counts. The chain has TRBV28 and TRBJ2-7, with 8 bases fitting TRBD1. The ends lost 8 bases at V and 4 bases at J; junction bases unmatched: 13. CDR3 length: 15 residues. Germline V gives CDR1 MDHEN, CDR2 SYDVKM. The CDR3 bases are TGTGCCAGCCTTCAGGGGGCGCTTGGAGGGTACGAGCAGTACTTC. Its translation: CASLQGALGGYEQYF.

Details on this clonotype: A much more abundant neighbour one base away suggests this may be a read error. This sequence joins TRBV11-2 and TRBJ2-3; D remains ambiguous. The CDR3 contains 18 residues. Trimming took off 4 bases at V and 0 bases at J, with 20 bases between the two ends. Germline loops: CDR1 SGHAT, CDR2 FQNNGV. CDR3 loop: CASSSRKFAHKSTDTQYF. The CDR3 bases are TGTGCCAGCAGCTCACGTAAATTTGCGCACAAGAGCACAGATACGCAGTATTTT.

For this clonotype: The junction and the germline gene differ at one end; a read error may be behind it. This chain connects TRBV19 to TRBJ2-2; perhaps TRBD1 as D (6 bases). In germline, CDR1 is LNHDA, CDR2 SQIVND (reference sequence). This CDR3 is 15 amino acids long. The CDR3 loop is CASSIEAGVTRELFF. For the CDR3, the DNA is TGTGCCAGTAGTATAGAGGCAGGGGTCACCAGGGAGCTGTTTTTT.

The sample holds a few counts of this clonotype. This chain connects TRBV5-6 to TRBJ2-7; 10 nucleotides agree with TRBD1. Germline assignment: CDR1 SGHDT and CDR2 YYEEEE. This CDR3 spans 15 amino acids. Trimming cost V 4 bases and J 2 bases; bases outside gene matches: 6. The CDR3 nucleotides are TGTGCCAGCAGCAAACCGGGACAGGGGACCTACGAGCAGTACTTC. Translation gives CASSKPGQGTYEQYF.

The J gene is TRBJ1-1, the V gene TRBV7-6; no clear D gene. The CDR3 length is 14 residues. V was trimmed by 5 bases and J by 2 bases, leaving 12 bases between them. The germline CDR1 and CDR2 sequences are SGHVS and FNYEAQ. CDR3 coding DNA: TGTGCCAGCAGCCCCTCGGACGGAAACACTGAAGCTTTCTTT. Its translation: CASSPSDGNTEAFF.

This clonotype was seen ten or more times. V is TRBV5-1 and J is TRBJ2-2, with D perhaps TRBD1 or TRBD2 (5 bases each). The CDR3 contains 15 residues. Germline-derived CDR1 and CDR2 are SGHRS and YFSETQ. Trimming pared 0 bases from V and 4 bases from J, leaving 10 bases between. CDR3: CASSLGEGSTGELFF. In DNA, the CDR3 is TGCGCCAGCAGCTTGGGCGAGGGGAGCACCGGGGAGCTGTTTTTT. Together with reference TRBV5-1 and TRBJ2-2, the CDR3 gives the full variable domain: KAGVTQTPRYLIKTRGQQVTLSCSPISGHRSVSWYQQTPGQGLQFLFEYFSETQRNKGNFPGRFSGRQFSNSRSEMNVSTLELGDSALYLCASSLGEGSTGELFFGEGSRLTVL.

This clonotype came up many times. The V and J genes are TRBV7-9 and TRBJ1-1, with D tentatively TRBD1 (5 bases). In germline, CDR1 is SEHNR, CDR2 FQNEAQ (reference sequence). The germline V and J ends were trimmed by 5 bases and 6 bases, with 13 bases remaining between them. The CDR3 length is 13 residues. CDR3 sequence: CASSLPRGPEAFF. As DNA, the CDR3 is TGTGCCAGCAGCCTGCCGCGGGGACCTGAAGCTTTCTTT.

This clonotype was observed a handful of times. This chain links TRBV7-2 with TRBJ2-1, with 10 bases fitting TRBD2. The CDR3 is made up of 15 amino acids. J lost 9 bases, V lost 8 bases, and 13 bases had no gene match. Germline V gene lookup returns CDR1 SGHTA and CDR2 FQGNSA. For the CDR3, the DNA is TGTGCCAGCCTCCCCGCTAGCGGGAGTTCCAGTGAGCAGTTCTTC. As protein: CASLPASGSSSEQFF.

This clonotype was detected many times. CDR3 DNA sequence: TGTGCCAGCAGCAAACAGGGGGCAAATTCACCCCTCCACTTT. This encodes CASSKQGANSPLHF. The gene calls are TRBV7-9 and TRBJ1-6, with 9 bases aligning to TRBD1. Germline values: CDR1 SEHNR, CDR2 FQNEAQ (reference sequence). V was pared by 5 bases and J by 7 bases, with 3 bases of the junction left unmatched. The CDR3 spans 14 residues.

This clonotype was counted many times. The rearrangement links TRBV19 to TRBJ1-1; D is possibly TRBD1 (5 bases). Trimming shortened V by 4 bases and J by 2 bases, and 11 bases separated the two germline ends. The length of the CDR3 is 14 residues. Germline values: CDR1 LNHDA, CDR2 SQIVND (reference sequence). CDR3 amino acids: CASSRQSYNTEAFF. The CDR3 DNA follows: TGTGCCAGTAGTAGACAGAGTTATAACACTGAAGCTTTCTTT. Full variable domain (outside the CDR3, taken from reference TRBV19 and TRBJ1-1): DGGITQSPKYLFRKEGQNVTLSCEQNLNHDAMYWYRQDPGQGLRLIYYSQIVNDFQKGDIAEGYSVSREKKESFPLTVTSAQKNPTAFYLCASSRQSYNTEAFFGQGTRLTVV.

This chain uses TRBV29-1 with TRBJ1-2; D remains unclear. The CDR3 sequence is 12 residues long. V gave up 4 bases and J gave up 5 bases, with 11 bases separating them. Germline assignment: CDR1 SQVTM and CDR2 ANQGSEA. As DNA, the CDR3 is TGCAGCGTTGCTTCGATGGAGTATGGCTACACCTTC. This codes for CSVASMEYGYTF.

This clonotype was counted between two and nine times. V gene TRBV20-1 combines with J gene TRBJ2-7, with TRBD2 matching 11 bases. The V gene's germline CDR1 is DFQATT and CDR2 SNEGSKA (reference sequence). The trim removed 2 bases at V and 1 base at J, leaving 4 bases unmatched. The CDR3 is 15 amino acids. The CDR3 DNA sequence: TGCAGTGCTAGACTAGCGGGAGGTCGGTCCTACGAGCAGTACTTC. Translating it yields CSARLAGGRSYEQYF.

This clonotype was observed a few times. CDR3 nucleotides: TGCAGCGTGACGGGACTAGCGGGAGGGAGCTCCTACGAGCAGTACTTC. Its translation: CSVTGLAGGSSYEQYF. The V and J genes are TRBV29-1 and TRBJ2-7, with 16 bases lining up with TRBD2. The CDR3 loop spans 16 amino acids. Germline-derived CDR1 and CDR2 are SQVTM and ANQGSEA. The trim removed 6 bases at V and 0 bases at J, leaving 5 bases unmatched.

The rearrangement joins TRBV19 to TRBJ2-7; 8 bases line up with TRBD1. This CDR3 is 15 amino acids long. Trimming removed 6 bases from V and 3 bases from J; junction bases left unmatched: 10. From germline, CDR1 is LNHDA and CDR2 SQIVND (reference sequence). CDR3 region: CASRLRTGKNYEQYF. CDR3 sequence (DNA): TGTGCCAGTAGATTGCGGACAGGGAAAAACTACGAGCAGTACTTC.

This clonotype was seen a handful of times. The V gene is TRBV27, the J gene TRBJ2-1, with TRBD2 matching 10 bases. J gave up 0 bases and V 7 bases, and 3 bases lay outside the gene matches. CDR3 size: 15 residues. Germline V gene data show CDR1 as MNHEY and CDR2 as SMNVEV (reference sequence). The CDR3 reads CASIPSGSSYNEQFF. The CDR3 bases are TGTGCCAGCATCCCTAGCGGGAGCTCCTACAATGAGCAGTTCTTC.

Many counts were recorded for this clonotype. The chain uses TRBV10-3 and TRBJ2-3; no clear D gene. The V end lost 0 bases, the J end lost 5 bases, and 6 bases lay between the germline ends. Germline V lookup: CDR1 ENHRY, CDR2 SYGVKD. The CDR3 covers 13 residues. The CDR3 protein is CAISESREDTQYF. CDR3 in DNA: TGTGCCATCAGTGAGTCGAGAGAAGATACGCAGTATTTT.

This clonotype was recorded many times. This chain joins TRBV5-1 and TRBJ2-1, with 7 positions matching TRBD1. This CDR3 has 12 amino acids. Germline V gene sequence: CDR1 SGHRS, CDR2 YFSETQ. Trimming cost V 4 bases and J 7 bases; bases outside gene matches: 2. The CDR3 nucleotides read TGCGCCAGCAGCGCCAGGGGGAATGAGCAGTTCTTC. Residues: CASSARGNEQFF.

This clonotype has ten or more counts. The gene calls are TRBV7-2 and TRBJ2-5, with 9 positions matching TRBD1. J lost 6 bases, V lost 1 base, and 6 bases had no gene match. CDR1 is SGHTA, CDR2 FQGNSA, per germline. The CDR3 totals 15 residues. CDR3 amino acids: CASSLDPGQGKTQYF. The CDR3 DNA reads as TGTGCCAGCAGCTTAGATCCGGGACAGGGAAAGACCCAGTACTTC.

The CDR3 loop reads CSAATSGSSDEQFF. As DNA, the CDR3 is TGCAGCGCGGCGACTAGCGGGAGTTCTGATGAGCAGTTCTTC. The chain combines TRBV29-1 with TRBJ2-1; 12 bases are shared with TRBD2. This CDR3 region has 14 residues. Trimming removed 7 bases from V and 8 bases from J; junction bases left unmatched: 9. The germline V gene has CDR1 SQVTM and CDR2 ANQGSEA.

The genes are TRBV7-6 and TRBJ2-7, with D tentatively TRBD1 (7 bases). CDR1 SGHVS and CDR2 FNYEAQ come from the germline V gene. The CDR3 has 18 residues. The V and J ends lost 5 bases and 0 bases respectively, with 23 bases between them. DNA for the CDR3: TGTGCCAGCAGCCGTATGCTTGGGCGGGACAGAGACTCCTACGAGCAGTACTTC. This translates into CASSRMLGRDRDSYEQYF.

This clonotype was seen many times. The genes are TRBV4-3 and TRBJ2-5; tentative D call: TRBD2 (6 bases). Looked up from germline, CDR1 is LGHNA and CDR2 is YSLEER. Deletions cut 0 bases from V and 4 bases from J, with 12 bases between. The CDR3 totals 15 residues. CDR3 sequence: CASSQDIRAGETQYF. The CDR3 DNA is TGCGCCAGCAGCCAAGATATAAGAGCGGGAGAGACCCAGTACTTC.

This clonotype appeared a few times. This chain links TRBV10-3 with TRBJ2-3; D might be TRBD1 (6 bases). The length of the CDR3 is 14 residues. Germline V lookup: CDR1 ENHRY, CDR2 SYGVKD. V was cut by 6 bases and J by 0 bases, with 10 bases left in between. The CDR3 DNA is TGTGCCATCAGGGGGGCTAGCAGCACAGATACGCAGTATTTT. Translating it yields CAIRGASSTDTQYF.

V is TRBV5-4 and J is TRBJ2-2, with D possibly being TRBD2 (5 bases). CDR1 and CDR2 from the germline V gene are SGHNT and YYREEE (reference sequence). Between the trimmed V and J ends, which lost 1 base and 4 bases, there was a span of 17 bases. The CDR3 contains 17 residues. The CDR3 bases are TGTGCCAGCAGCTTGTGGAGGTCAGACATAAGCACCGGGGAGCTGTTTTTT. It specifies CASSLWRSDISTGELFF.

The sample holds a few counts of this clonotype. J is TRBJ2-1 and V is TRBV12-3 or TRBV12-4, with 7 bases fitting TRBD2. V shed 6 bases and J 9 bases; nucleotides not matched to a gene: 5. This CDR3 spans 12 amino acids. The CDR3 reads CASSPSGGEQFF. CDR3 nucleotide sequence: TGTGCCAGCAGCCCATCGGGGGGTGAGCAGTTCTTC.

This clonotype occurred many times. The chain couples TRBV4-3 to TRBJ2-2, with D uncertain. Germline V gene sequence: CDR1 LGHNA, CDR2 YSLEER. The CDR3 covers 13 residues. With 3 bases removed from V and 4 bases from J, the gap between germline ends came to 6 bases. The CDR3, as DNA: TGCGCCAGCAGCCACCAATCCACCGGGGAGCTGTTTTTT. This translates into CASSHQSTGELFF.

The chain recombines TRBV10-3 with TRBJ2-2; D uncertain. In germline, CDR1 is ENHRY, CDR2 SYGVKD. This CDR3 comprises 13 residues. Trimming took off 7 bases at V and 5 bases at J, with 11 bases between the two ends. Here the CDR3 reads CAITGRITGELFF. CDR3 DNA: TGTGCCATCACCGGGCGGATTACCGGGGAGCTGTTTTTT.